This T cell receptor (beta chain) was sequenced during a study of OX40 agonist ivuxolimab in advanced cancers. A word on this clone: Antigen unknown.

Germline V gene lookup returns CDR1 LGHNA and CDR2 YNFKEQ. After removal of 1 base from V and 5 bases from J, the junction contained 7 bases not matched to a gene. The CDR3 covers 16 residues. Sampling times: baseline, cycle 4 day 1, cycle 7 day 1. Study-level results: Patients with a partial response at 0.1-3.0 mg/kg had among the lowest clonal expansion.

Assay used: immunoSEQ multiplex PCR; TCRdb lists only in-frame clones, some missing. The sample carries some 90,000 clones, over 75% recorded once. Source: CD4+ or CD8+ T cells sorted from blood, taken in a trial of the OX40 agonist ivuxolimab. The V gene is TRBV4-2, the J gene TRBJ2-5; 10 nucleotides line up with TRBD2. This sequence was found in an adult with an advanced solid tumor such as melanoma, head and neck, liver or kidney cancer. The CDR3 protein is CASSQVSLAGAETQYF. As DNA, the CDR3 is TGTGCCAGCAGCCAAGTCAGCCTAGCGGGGGCGGAGACCCAGTACTTC.